This T cell receptor beta chain was recorded in a study of blood T cell repertoires in COVID-19. At the level of the study: Spain, Italy and the United States supplied samples that represented acute and convalescent COVID-19. PBMCs, B-cell-depleted T cells, or T cells were the source of the cDNA or gDNA that made up the material.

Seattle researchers signed up patients amid active infection and tracked them longitudinally. Per the study methods: Estimation of nucleated cell counts relied on the amplification of reference gene primers. Clones were sequenced by immunoSEQ multiplex PCR, and TCRdb holds only the in-frame ones, with some missing. The V and J calls and the clone size are those of that table, but D and trimming were determined from the DNA. Here the sample spans 310,000 or so clones, about 91% being singletons. This CDR3 contains 15 residues. The germline V and J ends were trimmed by 2 bases and 8 bases, with 16 bases remaining between them. Germline V CDR1 and CDR2: SGHRS, YFSETQ.

The clonotype originates from a man younger than 40 with COVID-19, enrolled during active disease. Sequenced sample: peripheral blood. V gene TRBV5-1 combines with J gene TRBJ1-4; D perhaps matches TRBD1 (6 bases). CDR3 region: CASSLQDMGQEKLFF. In DNA, the CDR3 is TGCGCCAGCAGCTTACAGGACATGGGACAAGAAAAACTGTTTTTT.